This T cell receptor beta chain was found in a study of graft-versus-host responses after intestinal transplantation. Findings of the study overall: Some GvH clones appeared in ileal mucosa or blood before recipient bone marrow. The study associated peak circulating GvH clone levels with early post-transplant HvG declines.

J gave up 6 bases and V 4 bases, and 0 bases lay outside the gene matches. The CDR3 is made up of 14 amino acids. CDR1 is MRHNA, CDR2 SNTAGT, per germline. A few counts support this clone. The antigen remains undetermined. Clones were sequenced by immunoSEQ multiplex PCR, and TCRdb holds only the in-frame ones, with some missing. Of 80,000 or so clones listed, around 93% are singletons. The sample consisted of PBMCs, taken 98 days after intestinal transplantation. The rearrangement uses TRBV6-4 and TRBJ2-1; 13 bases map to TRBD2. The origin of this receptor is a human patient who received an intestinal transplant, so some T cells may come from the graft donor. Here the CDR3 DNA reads TGTGCCAGCAGTGGACTAGCGGGAGGCAATGAGCAGTTCTTC. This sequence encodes CASSGLAGGNEQFF.